A selection of T cell receptor beta chains follows, all from one sample in a study of post-analysis software for immune sequencing data. TCRdb reprocessed the PCR reads with MiXCR, giving one entry per CDR3 protein. The repertoire has approximately 630,000 distinct CDR3 sequences, 59% of them found once; the top ten carry about 11%. Material: blood. These receptors were taken from a girl aged 2 to 10 with multiple sclerosis. The CDR3 runs from the conserved cysteine through the conserved F or W. Each record gives: clone size, V gene, J gene, D gene, CDR3 protein, CDR3 DNA. A D gene is named only where the DNA matches it firmly. Clone size appears in some rows only: once, few, many, or a class for an expanded clone.

clone_size: -
v_call: TRBV5-1
j_call: TRBJ1-2
d_call: TRBD1
cdr3_aa: CASSWTGNEGYTF
cdr3_nt: TGCGCCAGCAGCTGGACAGGGAATGAGGGCTACACCTTC

clone_size: -
v_call: TRBV5-6
j_call: TRBJ2-5
d_call: -
cdr3_aa: CASSLTVTGKETQYF
cdr3_nt: TGTGCCAGCAGCTTGACTGTTACAGGGAAAGAGACCCAGTACTTC

clone_size: -
v_call: TRBV13
j_call: TRBJ1-2
d_call: -
cdr3_aa: CASSSGGGAKGPGYTF
cdr3_nt: TGTGCCAGCAGCTCCGGCGGGGGCGCTAAAGGACCTGGCTACACCTTC

clone_size: -
v_call: TRBV29-1
j_call: TRBJ2-1
d_call: -
cdr3_aa: CSSRWLADNEQFF
cdr3_nt: TGCAGCTCCAGGTGGCTGGCAGACAATGAGCAGTTCTTC

clone_size: -
v_call: TRBV29-1
j_call: TRBJ2-7
d_call: TRBD2
cdr3_aa: CSVLKQGLAYEQYF
cdr3_nt: TGCAGCGTCTTAAAACAGGGACTAGCTTACGAGCAGTACTTC

clone_size: many
v_call: TRBV20-1
j_call: TRBJ2-3
d_call: -
cdr3_aa: CSARLTERGDTQYF
cdr3_nt: TGCAGTGCTAGACTTACAGAGAGGGGAGATACGCAGTATTTT

clone_size: few
v_call: TRBV5-1
j_call: TRBJ2-5
d_call: -
cdr3_aa: CASSIGAGPPETQYF
cdr3_nt: TGCGCCAGCAGCATCGGAGCTGGGCCCCCAGAGACCCAGTACTTC

clone_size: -
v_call: TRBV6-1
j_call: TRBJ2-7
d_call: -
cdr3_aa: CASSELYSVNYEQYF
cdr3_nt: TGTGCCAGCAGTGAATTGTACAGCGTGAACTACGAGCAGTACTTC

clone_size: -
v_call: TRBV5-6
j_call: TRBJ2-1
d_call: -
cdr3_aa: CASSTRFSYNEQFF
cdr3_nt: TGTGCCAGCAGCACCCGTTTCTCCTACAATGAGCAGTTCTTC

clone_size: few
v_call: TRBV12-3/TRBV12-4
j_call: TRBJ2-1
d_call: TRBD2
cdr3_aa: CASSLLAGGEQFF
cdr3_nt: TGTGCCAGCAGTTTGTTAGCGGGTGGTGAGCAGTTCTTC

clone_size: -
v_call: TRBV20-1
j_call: TRBJ2-5
d_call: -
cdr3_aa: CSAAVLGIQETQYF
cdr3_nt: TGCAGTGCTGCAGTCTTGGGGATCCAAGAGACCCAGTACTTC

clone_size: -
v_call: TRBV7-3
j_call: TRBJ2-7
d_call: -
cdr3_aa: CASSSQGDYEQYF
cdr3_nt: TGTGCCAGCAGCAGCCAAGGGGACTACGAGCAGTACTTC

clone_size: -
v_call: TRBV6-6
j_call: TRBJ2-4
d_call: -
cdr3_aa: CASRPGQNQDIQYF
cdr3_nt: TGTGCCAGCAGGCCAGGACAGAATCAAGACATTCAGTACTTC

clone_size: -
v_call: TRBV5-1
j_call: TRBJ1-2
d_call: -
cdr3_aa: CASSFGWRDYGYTF
cdr3_nt: TGCGCCAGCAGCTTCGGGTGGAGGGACTATGGCTACACCTTC

clone_size: -
v_call: TRBV4-2
j_call: TRBJ2-5
d_call: TRBD2
cdr3_aa: CASSQEAGTSWGQETQYF
cdr3_nt: TGTGCCAGCAGCCAGGAAGCCGGGACTAGCTGGGGCCAAGAGACCCAGTACTTC

clone_size: few
v_call: TRBV5-1
j_call: TRBJ2-3
d_call: TRBD2
cdr3_aa: CASSLSGLAGTDTQYF
cdr3_nt: TGCGCCAGCAGCTTGAGCGGACTAGCGGGGACAGATACGCAGTATTTT

clone_size: -
v_call: TRBV20-1
j_call: TRBJ2-1
d_call: -
cdr3_aa: CSANQNSGYNEQFF
cdr3_nt: TGCAGTGCCAACCAAAATAGCGGATACAATGAGCAGTTCTTC

clone_size: -
v_call: TRBV20-1
j_call: TRBJ2-5
d_call: TRBD1
cdr3_aa: CSAGTGFWQETQYF
cdr3_nt: TGCAGTGCCGGGACAGGGTTTTGGCAAGAGACCCAGTACTTC

clone_size: -
v_call: TRBV6-1
j_call: TRBJ2-3
d_call: -
cdr3_aa: CASSEQGTRTDTQYF
cdr3_nt: TGTGCCAGCAGTGAACAAGGCACACGCACAGATACGCAGTATTTT

clone_size: -
v_call: TRBV7-3
j_call: TRBJ2-1
d_call: TRBD1
cdr3_aa: CASSEQTGAYNEQFF
cdr3_nt: TGTGCCAGCAGCGAGCAGACAGGGGCCTACAATGAGCAGTTCTTC

clone_size: -
v_call: TRBV29-1
j_call: TRBJ2-5
d_call: TRBD1
cdr3_aa: CSVGQGDETQYF
cdr3_nt: TGCAGCGTTGGACAGGGGGACGAGACCCAGTACTTC

clone_size: -
v_call: TRBV7-2
j_call: TRBJ1-1
d_call: -
cdr3_aa: CASSLGGSNTEAFF
cdr3_nt: TGTGCCAGCAGCTTAGGCGGCAGCAACACTGAAGCTTTCTTT

clone_size: -
v_call: TRBV6-5
j_call: TRBJ2-1
d_call: TRBD2
cdr3_aa: CASSTPLAGSLNEQFF
cdr3_nt: TGTGCCAGCAGTACCCCACTAGCGGGATCGCTAAATGAGCAGTTCTTC

clone_size: -
v_call: TRBV11-1
j_call: TRBJ2-1
d_call: TRBD2
cdr3_aa: CTSTESPGLGSNEQFF
cdr3_nt: TGTACCAGCACCGAGAGCCCGGGACTAGGATCCAATGAGCAGTTCTTC

clone_size: -
v_call: TRBV10-1
j_call: TRBJ1-2
d_call: -
cdr3_aa: CASSESHQNYGYTF
cdr3_nt: TGCGCCAGCAGTGAGTCCCACCAGAACTATGGCTACACCTTC

clone_size: -
v_call: TRBV5-1
j_call: TRBJ1-2
d_call: TRBD1
cdr3_aa: CASSPTSDRDYGYTF
cdr3_nt: TGCGCCAGCAGCCCGACATCGGACAGGGACTATGGCTACACCTTC

clone_size: -
v_call: TRBV20-1
j_call: TRBJ2-1
d_call: TRBD1
cdr3_aa: CSADTLDGQGDLEQFF
cdr3_nt: TGCAGTGCTGACACCTTAGACGGACAGGGGGATCTTGAGCAGTTCTTC

clone_size: -
v_call: TRBV12-3/TRBV12-4
j_call: TRBJ1-2
d_call: TRBD1
cdr3_aa: CACSVTGGSGYGYTF
cdr3_nt: TGTGCCTGCAGTGTCACAGGGGGCTCGGGCTATGGCTACACCTTC

clone_size: -
v_call: TRBV6-4
j_call: TRBJ2-3
d_call: TRBD2
cdr3_aa: CASSALAGASTDTQYF
cdr3_nt: TGTGCCAGCAGCGCTCTAGCGGGGGCTTCCACAGATACGCAGTATTTT

clone_size: -
v_call: TRBV14
j_call: TRBJ1-2
d_call: -
cdr3_aa: CASSQVRGLVSSGYTF
cdr3_nt: TGTGCCAGCAGCCAAGTAAGGGGATTAGTATCGTCCGGCTACACCTTC

clone_size: -
v_call: TRBV25-1
j_call: TRBJ2-5
d_call: -
cdr3_aa: CASSSREVQETQYF
cdr3_nt: TGTGCCAGCAGCTCCAGAGAGGTGCAAGAGACCCAGTACTTC

clone_size: -
v_call: TRBV6-1
j_call: TRBJ2-3
d_call: -
cdr3_aa: CASSDRGPSTDTQYF
cdr3_nt: TGTGCCAGCAGTGACAGGGGCCCAAGCACAGATACGCAGTATTTT

clone_size: once
v_call: TRBV6-2/TRBV6-3
j_call: TRBJ2-7
d_call: TRBD1
cdr3_aa: CAGSSGTGIFTLYEQYF
cdr3_nt: TGTGCCGGCAGTTCCGGGACAGGAATATTCACCCTCTACGAGCAGTACTTC

clone_size: -
v_call: TRBV7-2
j_call: TRBJ1-2
d_call: -
cdr3_aa: CASSSYVQGIYGYTF
cdr3_nt: TGTGCCAGCAGCTCCTACGTACAGGGAATATATGGCTACACCTTC

clone_size: -
v_call: TRBV10-3
j_call: TRBJ2-5
d_call: -
cdr3_aa: CAISELERQETQYF
cdr3_nt: TGTGCCATCAGTGAACTAGAAAGACAAGAGACCCAGTACTTC

clone_size: -
v_call: TRBV4-3
j_call: TRBJ1-2
d_call: -
cdr3_aa: CASSQVVRGDYGYTF
cdr3_nt: TGCGCCAGCAGCCAAGTGGTTCGGGGCGACTATGGCTACACCTTC

clone_size: -
v_call: TRBV27
j_call: TRBJ2-7
d_call: -
cdr3_aa: CASRSLHLPYEQYF
cdr3_nt: TGTGCCAGCAGGTCGTTACATCTCCCCTACGAGCAGTACTTC

clone_size: -
v_call: TRBV6-2/TRBV6-3
j_call: TRBJ1-2
d_call: -
cdr3_aa: CASSTLGGYTF
cdr3_nt: TGTGCCAGCAGTACGTTGGGTGGCTACACCTTC

clone_size: few
v_call: TRBV15
j_call: TRBJ1-2
d_call: -
cdr3_aa: CATSRDRKGAGGYTF
cdr3_nt: TGTGCCACCAGCAGAGATCGGAAGGGCGCGGGGGGCTACACCTTC